The 27 T cell receptor beta chains in this list originate from one sample, sequenced in a study of T cells in Graves' hyperthyroidism and ophthalmopathy. RNA transcripts yielded amplified TCR beta CDR3 regions. First-round RT-PCR of the TCR CDR3 relied on the HTBI primer set. A single record per CDR3 protein comes from TCRdb applying MiXCR to the multiplex PCR reads. The table lists 380,000 or so distinct CDR3 sequences, about 13% of them singletons. Sequenced: blood. Receptors were obtained from a man aged 30 to 45 with Graves' hyperthyroidism that later progressed to Graves' ophthalmopathy.

This clonotype was seen many times. The chain has TRBV12-3 or TRBV12-4 and TRBJ2-7; D may match TRBD1 or TRBD2 (5 bases each). The V and J ends lost 3 bases and 3 bases respectively, with 12 bases between them. This CDR3 has 14 residues. The CDR3 DNA reads as TGTGCCAGCAGTTTTCGGGGCGGCATCTACGAGCAGTACTTC. Its protein product is CASSFRGGIYEQYF.

In its sample, this clonotype was seen many times. This chain uses TRBV30 with TRBJ1-2; D remains ambiguous. Trimming shortened V by 0 bases and J by 7 bases, and 6 bases separated the two germline ends. CDR3 length equals 11 residues. Germline lookup yields CDR1 GTSNPN and CDR2 SVGIG (reference sequence). The CDR3: CAWSVRVGYTF. The CDR3 nucleotides are TGTGCCTGGAGTGTGAGGGTTGGCTACACCTTC. The entire variable domain, with the rest obtained from reference TRBV30 and TRBJ1-2, is as follows: SQTIHQWPATLVQPVGSPLSLECTVEGTSNPNLYWYRQAAGRGLQLLFYSVGIGQISSEVPQNLSASRPQDRQFILSSKKLLLSDSGFYLCAWSVRVGYTFGSGTRLTVV.

This clonotype has a count of ten or more. The rearrangement uses TRBV20-1 and TRBJ1-5; D gene ambiguous. Trimming took off 2 bases at V and 1 base at J, with 12 bases between the two ends. Looked up from germline, CDR1 is DFQATT and CDR2 is SNEGSKA (reference sequence). The CDR3 is 15 residues long. DNA of the CDR3: TGCAGTGCTAGAATGGGGATCTCGAGCAATCAGCCCCAGCATTTT. It encodes CSARMGISSNQPQHF.

This clonotype showed up many times. This sequence joins TRBV20-1 and TRBJ2-7, with D possibly matching TRBD1 (6 bases). Trimming cost V 3 bases and J 2 bases, with 11 bases left between them. Germline V gene lookup returns CDR1 DFQATT and CDR2 SNEGSKA (reference sequence). This CDR3 contains 13 residues. Here the CDR3 DNA reads TGCAGTGCTAGTTGGGACATACCCTACGAGCAGTACTTC. Translating it yields CSASWDIPYEQYF.

This clonotype has a handful of counts. J is TRBJ2-1 and V is TRBV3-1; TRBD2 agrees at 9 bases. The CDR3 loop spans 15 amino acids. From germline, CDR1 is LGHDT and CDR2 YNNKEL (reference sequence). The V segment lost 1 base and the J segment 8 bases; nucleotides outside the gene matches: 6. DNA for the CDR3: TGTGCCAGCAGCCAAGGGACGGCGGGGGGGCATGAGCAGTTCTTC. Translation gives CASSQGTAGGHEQFF.

The gene calls are TRBV5-1 and TRBJ2-1, with TRBD2 matching 8 bases. Trimming cost V 7 bases and J 5 bases; bases outside gene matches: 11. Germline CDR1 and CDR2: SGHRS and YFSETQ. This CDR3 has 15 amino acids. CDR3 sequence (DNA): TGCGCCAGCCAATTAAGGACTAGCCAAAACAATGAGCAGTTCTTC. It is translated as CASQLRTSQNNEQFF.

This chain links TRBV2 with TRBJ2-1, with D perhaps matching TRBD2 (6 bases). Trimming took 2 bases from V and 9 from J, leaving 11 bases between them. The CDR3 consists of 13 residues. CDR1 SNHLY and CDR2 FYNNEI come from the germline V gene. The CDR3 region is CASSESGVSEQFF. The CDR3 DNA is TGTGCCAGCAGTGAATCGGGGGTAAGTGAGCAGTTCTTC.

This clonotype was counted ten times or more. The J gene is TRBJ1-1, the V gene TRBV5-1; perhaps TRBD1 as D (6 bases). V shed 0 bases and J shed 5 bases, with 14 bases lying between them. Looked up from germline, CDR1 is SGHRS and CDR2 is YFSETQ. The CDR3 runs 15 residues. Written as DNA, the CDR3 is TGCGCCAGCAGCTTGGTAGGGGGGCGGTGGACTGAAGCTTTCTTT. Translating gives CASSLVGGRWTEAFF.

This clonotype was seen ten or more times. V and J are TRBV27 and TRBJ2-2; D might be TRBD1 or TRBD2, each matching 5 bases. Germline loops: CDR1 MNHEY, CDR2 SMNVEV (reference sequence). The V and J ends lost 3 bases and 4 bases respectively, with 15 bases between them. This CDR3 spans 16 amino acids. The DNA for the CDR3 is TGTGCCAGCAGTTTGGCCGGGACGGTGGCCACCGGGGAGCTGTTTTTT. Its protein is CASSLAGTVATGELFF.

The rearrangement links TRBV4-1 to TRBJ2-3; no firm D call. Germline V lookup: CDR1 MGHRA, CDR2 YSYEKL. V gave up 0 bases and J gave up 2 bases, with 6 bases separating them. This CDR3 region has 14 residues. CDR3 sequence reads: CASSQERITDTQYF. As DNA, the CDR3 is TGCGCCAGCAGCCAAGAAAGGATCACAGATACGCAGTATTTT.

The V gene is TRBV11-2, the J gene TRBJ2-1; 9 bases fit TRBD2. From germline, CDR1 is SGHAT and CDR2 FQNNGV. J gave up 4 bases and V 5 bases, and 6 bases lay outside the gene matches. The length of the CDR3 is 15 residues. This CDR3 is CASSKLAGMYNEQFF. The CDR3 DNA sequence: TGTGCCAGCAGCAAGCTAGCGGGGATGTACAATGAGCAGTTCTTC. Full variable domain (outside the CDR3, taken from reference TRBV11-2 and TRBJ2-1): EAGVAQSPRYKIIEKRQSVAFWCNPISGHATLYWYQQILGQGPKLLIQFQNNGVVDDSQLPKDRFSAERLKGVDSTLKIQPAKLEDSAVYLCASSKLAGMYNEQFFGPGTRLTVL.

Details on this clonotype: A single base separates this from a much larger clone, so it may be a read error. The genes are TRBV6-9 and TRBJ2-7, with D perhaps matching TRBD2 (5 bases). Germline-derived CDR1 and CDR2 are MNHGY and SVAAGI. The CDR3 is made up of 12 amino acids. DNA of the CDR3: TGTGCCTGCAGTTACGGGGCCTACGAGCAGTACTTC. This translates into CACSYGAYEQYF.

The genes are TRBV27 and TRBJ2-7; 8 bases align to TRBD1. The CDR3 is made up of 15 amino acids. Germline-derived CDR1 and CDR2 are MNHEY and SMNVEV (reference sequence). The junction had 9 bases not matched to a gene; V was cut back by 5 bases and J by 3 bases. The CDR3 here is CASSTTGTGFYEQYF. Here the CDR3 DNA reads TGTGCCAGCAGTACAACCGGGACAGGCTTCTACGAGCAGTACTTC.

V gene TRBV3-1 combines with J gene TRBJ2-5, with 11 nucleotides matching TRBD2. The V and J ends lost 3 bases and 4 bases, in that order; junction bases with no gene match: 4. Germline values: CDR1 LGHDT, CDR2 YNNKEL (reference sequence). The CDR3 contains 15 residues. CDR3 region: CASSQTTSGAETQYF. The CDR3 nucleotides are TGTGCCAGCAGCCAGACGACTAGCGGGGCAGAGACCCAGTACTTC.

The CDR3 DNA follows: TGCGCCAGCAGCCAAGAGGACAGTAGCAATCAGCCCCAGCATTTT. This translates into CASSQEDSSNQPQHF. The gene calls are TRBV4-1 and TRBJ1-5; TRBD1 is a possible D gene (6 bases). This CDR3 contains 15 residues. Trimming cost V 0 bases and J 0 bases, with 6 bases left between them. Looked up from germline, CDR1 is MGHRA and CDR2 is YSYEKL.

Comments on this clonotype: This may arise from a read error, as a much more abundant clone is one base away. Because the CDR3 is missing its conserved closing phenylalanine or tryptophan, this is likely a read error. V usage is TRBV12-3 or TRBV12-4 and J usage is TRBJ1-2, with D perhaps TRBD1 (6 bases). The CDR3 is made up of 13 amino acids. V was pared by 6 bases and J by 7 bases, with 15 bases between. DNA of the CDR3: TGTGCCAGCAGCCCGGGACAAGCCTCTGGCTACACCCTC. It encodes CASSPGQASGYTL.

Remarks on this clonotype: Sequence at one end of the junction differs from germline and may be a read error. The rearrangement joins TRBV5-8 to TRBJ2-7; D possibly corresponds to TRBD1 (6 bases). This CDR3 comprises 13 residues. CDR1 is SGHTS, CDR2 YDEGEE, per germline. CDR3 DNA sequence: TGCGCCAGCAGCTATGACAGGTCCAACGAGCAGTGCTTC. Translating it yields CASSYDRSNEQCF.

The chain recombines TRBV27 with TRBJ1-4, with TRBD1 as a possible D gene (5 bases). CDR3 size: 14 residues. CDR1 is MNHEY, CDR2 SMNVEV, per germline (reference sequence). V lost 5 bases, J lost 3 bases, and 10 bases lay in between. The CDR3 loop is CASSGGAANEKLFF. The CDR3 bases are TGTGCCAGCAGTGGGGGAGCGGCTAATGAAAAACTGTTTTTT.

V and J are TRBV9 and TRBJ2-3, with 10 nucleotides matching TRBD1. This CDR3 is built from 15 residues. V trimming: 2 bases; J trimming: 4 bases; junction bases outside the gene matches: 4. Germline values: CDR1 SGDLS, CDR2 YYNGEE. The CDR3 coding sequence is TGTGCCAGCAGCGTCGGGACAGGGGCCGCAGATACGCAGTATTTT. Its protein is CASSVGTGAADTQYF.

Many counts were recorded for this clonotype. V and J are TRBV5-1 and TRBJ1-2; D is unclear. The CDR3 runs 15 residues. Germline V lookup: CDR1 SGHRS, CDR2 YFSETQ. The germline V and J ends were trimmed by 2 bases and 0 bases, with 11 bases remaining between them. In DNA, the CDR3 is TGCGCCAGCAGCTTCGTGGAGAATACTAACTATGGCTACACCTTC. This sequence encodes CASSFVENTNYGYTF. The entire variable domain, with the rest obtained from reference TRBV5-1 and TRBJ1-2, is as follows: KAGVTQTPRYLIKTRGQQVTLSCSPISGHRSVSWYQQTPGQGLQFLFEYFSETQRNKGNFPGRFSGRQFSNSRSEMNVSTLELGDSALYLCASSFVENTNYGYTFGSGTRLTVV.

This clonotype was seen many times. The V call is TRBV7-2, the J call TRBJ1-2; D unresolved. Germline V gene sequence: CDR1 SGHTA, CDR2 FQGNSA. The CDR3 has 12 amino acids. Deletions cut 3 bases from V and 5 bases from J, with 7 bases between. CDR3 bases: TGTGCCAGCAGCTTTGGACCGTATGGCTACACCTTC. It is translated as CASSFGPYGYTF.

This clonotype was counted ten times or more. This chain joins TRBV5-5 and TRBJ2-1, with D maybe TRBD1 (5 bases). V lost 0 bases, J lost 4 bases, and 8 bases lay in between. The germline CDR1 and CDR2 sequences are SGHKS and YYEKEE (reference sequence). The CDR3 totals 14 residues. The chain's CDR3 is CASSLGAGYNEQFF. DNA of the CDR3: TGTGCCAGCAGCTTGGGGGCAGGGTACAATGAGCAGTTCTTC.

This clonotype was seen only a few times. The chain joins TRBV7-2 to TRBJ1-5, with D tentatively TRBD1 (5 bases). Germline assignment: CDR1 SGHTA and CDR2 FQGNSA. This CDR3 is built from 14 residues. The ends were cut back, 1 base at V and 6 bases at J, with 10 bases in the middle. CDR3 residues: CASSLGVGGQPQHF. The CDR3 bases are TGTGCCAGCAGCTTAGGGGTTGGGGGTCAGCCCCAGCATTTT.

Many counts were recorded for this clonotype. This sequence joins TRBV18 and TRBJ1-2, with D perhaps matching TRBD1 (6 bases). Germline V CDR1 and CDR2: KGHSH, LQKENI. The length of the CDR3 is 13 residues. The V and J ends lost 6 bases and 3 bases respectively, with 11 bases between them. CDR3 in amino acids: CASSLRTDYGYTF. For the CDR3, the DNA is TGTGCCAGCTCCCTTCGGACAGACTATGGCTACACCTTC.

This clonotype occurred many times. The genes are TRBV7-8 and TRBJ2-3; 7 nucleotides align to TRBD1. This CDR3 spans 16 amino acids. The germline gives CDR1 SGHVS, CDR2 FQNEAQ. V gave up 5 bases and J gave up 0 bases; unmatched junction bases: 8. The CDR3 sequence: CASSRTGTASTDTQYF. CDR3 nucleotide sequence: TGTGCCAGCAGCAGGACCGGGACAGCTAGCACAGATACGCAGTATTTT.

Details on this clonotype: This may be a read error: a much more frequent sequence differs by one nucleotide. The chain couples TRBV28 to TRBJ2-1; D not certain. The CDR3 is made up of 13 amino acids. V lost 3 bases, J lost 3 bases, and 6 bases lay in between. Germline CDR1 reads MDHEN; CDR2 reads SYDVKM. CDR3 nucleotides: TGTGCCAGCAGTTTTTGGCTCTACAATGAGCAGTTCTTC. This encodes CASSFWLYNEQFF. The entire variable domain, with the rest obtained from reference TRBV28 and TRBJ2-1, is as follows: DVKVTQSSRYLVKRTGEKVFLECVQDMDHENMFWYRQDPGLGLRLIYFSYDVKMKEKGDIPEGYSVSREKKERFSLILESASTNQTSMYLCASSFWLYNEQFFGPGTRLTVL.

Written as DNA, the CDR3 is TGTGCCACCCTCGGAGCTAGCGGGGGGGCCTGGGATACGCAGTATTTT. Its protein product is CATLGASGGAWDTQYF. This chain connects TRBV28 to TRBJ2-3; 12 bases agree with TRBD2. The CDR3 runs to 16 residues. V lost 10 bases to trimming and J lost 6 bases; unmatched junction nucleotides: 14. The germline CDR1 and CDR2 sequences are MDHEN and SYDVKM.